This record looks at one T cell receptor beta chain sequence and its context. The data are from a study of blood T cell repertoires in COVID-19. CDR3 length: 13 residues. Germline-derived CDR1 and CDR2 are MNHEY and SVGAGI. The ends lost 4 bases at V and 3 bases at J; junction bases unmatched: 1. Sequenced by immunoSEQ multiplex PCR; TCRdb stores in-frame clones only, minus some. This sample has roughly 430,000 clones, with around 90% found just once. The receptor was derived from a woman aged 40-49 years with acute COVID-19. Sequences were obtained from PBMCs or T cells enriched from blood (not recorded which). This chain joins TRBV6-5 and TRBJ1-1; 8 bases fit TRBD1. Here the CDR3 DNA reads TGTGCCAGCAGTTCGGACAGGGACACTGAAGCTTTCTTT. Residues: CASSSDRDTEAFF.